The sequence of this T cell receptor beta chain was determined in a study of blood T cell repertoires in COVID-19. Overall study: Sources were T cells, B-cell-depleted T cells, or PBMCs; the material itself was cDNA or gDNA.

This CDR3 is built from 14 residues. Germline loops: CDR1 SGHTA, CDR2 FQGNSA. The V and J ends lost 8 bases and 3 bases, in that order; junction bases with no gene match: 6. Only in-frame clones appear in the TCRdb table, and some are missing; sequencing was by immunoSEQ multiplex PCR. This sample has approximately 130,000 clones, with 88% found just once. The specimen sequenced was peripheral blood. The receptor was isolated from a man aged 50 to 60 with acute or convalescent COVID-19. The rearrangement links TRBV7-2 to TRBJ2-2; 7 bases match TRBD1. CDR3 sequence: CASAGQGDTGELFF. CDR3 nucleotide sequence: TGTGCCAGCGCGGGTCAGGGGGACACCGGGGAGCTGTTTTTT.